This section outlines one T cell receptor beta chain sequence together with its context. No antigen is known for it. This entry is derived from a study of T cells after yellow fever vaccination. Study outcomes and limitations: Detected again after the booster were most primary-vaccination clones, at 95% to 97% CD4 and about 90% CD8. FACS-sorted repertoires might harbor abundant contaminating clonotypes from the bulk population.

CDR3 length: 14 residues. Deletions cut 2 bases from V and 3 bases from J, with 8 bases between. 5'RACE template switching produced TCR cDNA carrying a universal primer site and UMIs. MiXCR, applied by TCRdb to the 5' RACE reads, yields one record per CDR3 protein. The sample has fewer than 450,000 distinct CDR3 sequences, around 10% seen once. The V and J genes are TRBV12-3 or TRBV12-4 and TRBJ2-1; D perhaps matches TRBD2 (5 bases). This sequence originates from a young man who received the YFV17D yellow fever vaccine. Sequencing was performed on PBMCs, taken on the day of the first yellow fever vaccination. This CDR3 is CASSLHGDYNEQFF. The DNA for the CDR3 is TGTGCCAGCAGTTTACACGGGGACTACAATGAGCAGTTCTTC.